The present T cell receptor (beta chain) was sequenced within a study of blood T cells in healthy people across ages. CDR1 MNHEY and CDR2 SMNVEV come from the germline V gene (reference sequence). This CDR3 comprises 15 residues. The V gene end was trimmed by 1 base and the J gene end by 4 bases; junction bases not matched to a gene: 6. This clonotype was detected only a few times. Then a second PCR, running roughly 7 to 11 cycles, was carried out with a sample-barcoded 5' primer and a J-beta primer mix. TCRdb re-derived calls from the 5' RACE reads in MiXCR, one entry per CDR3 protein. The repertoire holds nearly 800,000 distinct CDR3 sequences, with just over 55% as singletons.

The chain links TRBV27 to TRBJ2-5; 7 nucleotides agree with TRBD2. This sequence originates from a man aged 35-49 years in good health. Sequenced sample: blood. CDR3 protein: CASSLWGGLGETQYF. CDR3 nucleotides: TGTGCCAGCAGTTTATGGGGGGGTTTAGGAGAGACCCAGTACTTC.